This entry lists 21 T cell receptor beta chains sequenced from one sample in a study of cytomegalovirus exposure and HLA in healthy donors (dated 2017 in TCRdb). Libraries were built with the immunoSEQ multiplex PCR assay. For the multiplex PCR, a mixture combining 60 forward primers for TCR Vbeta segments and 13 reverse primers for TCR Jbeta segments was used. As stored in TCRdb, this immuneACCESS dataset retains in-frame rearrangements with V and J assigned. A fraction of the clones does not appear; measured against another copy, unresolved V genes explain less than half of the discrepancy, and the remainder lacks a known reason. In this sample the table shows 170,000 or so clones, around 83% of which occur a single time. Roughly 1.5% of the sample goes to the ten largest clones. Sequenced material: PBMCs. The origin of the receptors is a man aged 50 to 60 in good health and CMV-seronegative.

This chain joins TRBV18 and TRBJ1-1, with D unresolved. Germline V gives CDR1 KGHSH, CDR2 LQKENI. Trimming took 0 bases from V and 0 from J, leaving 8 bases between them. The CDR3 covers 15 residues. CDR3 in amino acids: CASSPPESLNTEAFF. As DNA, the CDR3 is TGTGCCAGCTCACCACCGGAGAGTTTGAACACTGAAGCTTTCTTT.

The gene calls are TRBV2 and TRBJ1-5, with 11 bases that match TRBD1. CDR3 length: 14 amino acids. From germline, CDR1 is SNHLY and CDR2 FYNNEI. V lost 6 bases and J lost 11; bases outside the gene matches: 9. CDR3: CASRPGQGVSAQHF. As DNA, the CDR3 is TGTGCCAGCAGACCGGGACAGGGGGTATCGGCCCAGCATTTT.

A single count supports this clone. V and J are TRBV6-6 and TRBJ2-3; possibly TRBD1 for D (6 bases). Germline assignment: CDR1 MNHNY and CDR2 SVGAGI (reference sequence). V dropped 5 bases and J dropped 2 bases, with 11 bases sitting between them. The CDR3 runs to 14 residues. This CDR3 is CASSQGWNTDTQYF. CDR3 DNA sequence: TGTGCCAGCAGTCAGGGGTGGAACACAGATACGCAGTATTTT.

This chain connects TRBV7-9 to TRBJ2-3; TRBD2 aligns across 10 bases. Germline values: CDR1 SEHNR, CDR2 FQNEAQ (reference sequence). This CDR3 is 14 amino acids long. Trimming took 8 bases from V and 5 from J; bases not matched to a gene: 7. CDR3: CASVLAGGRDTQYF. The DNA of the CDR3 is TGTGCCAGCGTCTTAGCGGGGGGTCGAGATACGCAGTATTTT.

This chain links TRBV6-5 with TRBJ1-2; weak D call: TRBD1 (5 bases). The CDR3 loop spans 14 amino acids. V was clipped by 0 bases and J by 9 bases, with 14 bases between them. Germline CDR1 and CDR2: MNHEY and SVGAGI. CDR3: CASSYSQQGRSYTF. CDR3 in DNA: TGTGCCAGCAGTTACTCGCAGCAGGGAAGAAGCTACACCTTC.

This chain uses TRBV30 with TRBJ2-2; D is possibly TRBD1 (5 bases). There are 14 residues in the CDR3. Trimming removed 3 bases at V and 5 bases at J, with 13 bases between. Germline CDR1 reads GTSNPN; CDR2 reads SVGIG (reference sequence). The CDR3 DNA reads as TGTGCCTGGAGAGGCAGGGTGAGAACCGGGGAGCTGTTTTTT. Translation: CAWRGRVRTGELFF.

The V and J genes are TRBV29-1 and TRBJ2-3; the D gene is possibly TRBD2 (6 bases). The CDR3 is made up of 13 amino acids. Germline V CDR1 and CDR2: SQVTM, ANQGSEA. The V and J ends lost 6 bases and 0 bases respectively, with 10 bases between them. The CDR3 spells CSVGTASTDTQYF. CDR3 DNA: TGCAGCGTCGGGACTGCTAGCACAGATACGCAGTATTTT.

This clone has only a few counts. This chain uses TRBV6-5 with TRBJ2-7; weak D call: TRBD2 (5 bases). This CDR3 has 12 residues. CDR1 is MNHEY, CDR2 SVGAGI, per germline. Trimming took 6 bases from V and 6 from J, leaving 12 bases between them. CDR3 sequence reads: CASSTTRGEQYF. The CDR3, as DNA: TGTGCCAGCAGCACGACCCGGGGCGAGCAGTACTTC.

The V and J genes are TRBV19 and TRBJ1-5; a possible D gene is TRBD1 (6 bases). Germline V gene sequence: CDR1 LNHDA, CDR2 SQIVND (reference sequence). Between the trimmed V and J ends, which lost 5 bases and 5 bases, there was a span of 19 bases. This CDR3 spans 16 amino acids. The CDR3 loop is CASSHGRQGRDQPQHF. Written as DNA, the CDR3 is TGTGCCAGTAGTCACGGGAGGCAGGGGAGGGATCAGCCCCAGCATTTT.

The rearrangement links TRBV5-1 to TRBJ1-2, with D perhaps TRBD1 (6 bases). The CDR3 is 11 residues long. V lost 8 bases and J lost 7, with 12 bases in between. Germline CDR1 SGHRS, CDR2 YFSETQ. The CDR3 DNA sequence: TGCGCCAGTAATCAGGGGCTTGGCTACACCTTC. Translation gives CASNQGLGYTF.

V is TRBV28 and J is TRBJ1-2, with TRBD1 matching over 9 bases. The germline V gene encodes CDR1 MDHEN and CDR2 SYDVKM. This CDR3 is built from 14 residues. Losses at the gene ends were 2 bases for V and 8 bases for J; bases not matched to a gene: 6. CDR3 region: CASSLGTGIKGYTF. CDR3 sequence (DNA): TGTGCCAGCAGTTTAGGGACAGGGATAAAGGGCTACACCTTC.

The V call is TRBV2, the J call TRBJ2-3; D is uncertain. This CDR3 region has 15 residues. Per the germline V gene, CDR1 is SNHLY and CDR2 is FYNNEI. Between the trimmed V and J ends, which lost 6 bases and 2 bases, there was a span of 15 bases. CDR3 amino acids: CASRTEPTFTDTQYF. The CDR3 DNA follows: TGTGCCAGCAGGACTGAGCCAACCTTCACAGATACGCAGTATTTT.

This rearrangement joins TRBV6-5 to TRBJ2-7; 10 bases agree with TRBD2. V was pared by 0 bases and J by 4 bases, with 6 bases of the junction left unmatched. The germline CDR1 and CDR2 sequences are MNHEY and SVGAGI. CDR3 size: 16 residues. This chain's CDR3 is CASSYSPSGSAYEQYF. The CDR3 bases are TGTGCCAGCAGTTACTCTCCTAGCGGGAGCGCGTACGAGCAGTACTTC.

The CDR3 here is CSAGTSGNYEQYF. CDR3 sequence (DNA): TGCAGCGCCGGGACTAGCGGAAACTACGAGCAGTACTTC. The chain combines TRBV29-1 with TRBJ2-5; 11 positions agree with TRBD2. TRBJ2-7 matches the DNA end more closely, so the J call is doubtful. The length of the CDR3 is 13 residues. Germline assignment: CDR1 SQVTM and CDR2 ANQGSEA.

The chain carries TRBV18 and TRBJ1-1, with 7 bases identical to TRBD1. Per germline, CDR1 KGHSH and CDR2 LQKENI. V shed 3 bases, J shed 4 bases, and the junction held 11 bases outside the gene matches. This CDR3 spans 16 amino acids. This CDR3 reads CASSPEGRGVLTEAFF. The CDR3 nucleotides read TGTGCCAGCTCACCCGAGGGCAGGGGGGTGCTCACTGAAGCTTTCTTT.

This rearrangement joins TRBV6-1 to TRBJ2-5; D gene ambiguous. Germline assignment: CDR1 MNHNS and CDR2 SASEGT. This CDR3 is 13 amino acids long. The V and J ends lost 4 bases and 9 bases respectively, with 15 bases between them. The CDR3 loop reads CASSGLLLNAQYF. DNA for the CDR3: TGTGCCAGCAGTGGCTTACTTTTGAATGCCCAGTACTTC.

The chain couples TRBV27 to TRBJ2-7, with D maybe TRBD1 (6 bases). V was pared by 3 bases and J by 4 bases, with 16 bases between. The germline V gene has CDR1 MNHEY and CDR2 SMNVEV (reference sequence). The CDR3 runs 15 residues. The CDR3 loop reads CASSFRDTGRYEQYF. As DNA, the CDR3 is TGTGCCAGCAGTTTCCGGGACACGGGAAGGTACGAGCAGTACTTC.

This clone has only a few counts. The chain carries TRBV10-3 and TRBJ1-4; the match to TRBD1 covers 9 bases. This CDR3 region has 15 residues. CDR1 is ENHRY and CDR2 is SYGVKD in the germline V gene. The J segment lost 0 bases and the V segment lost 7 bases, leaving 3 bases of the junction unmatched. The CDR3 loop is CAIKGQGSTNEKLFF. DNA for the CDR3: TGTGCCATCAAGGGACAGGGATCAACTAATGAAAAACTGTTTTTT.

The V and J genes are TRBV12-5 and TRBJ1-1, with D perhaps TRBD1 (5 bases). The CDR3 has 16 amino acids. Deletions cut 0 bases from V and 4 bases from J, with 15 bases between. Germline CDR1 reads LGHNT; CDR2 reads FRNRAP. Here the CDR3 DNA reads TGTGCTAGTGGTTTGGTATACCAGGGTTGGATCACTGAAGCTTTCTTT. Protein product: CASGLVYQGWITEAFF.

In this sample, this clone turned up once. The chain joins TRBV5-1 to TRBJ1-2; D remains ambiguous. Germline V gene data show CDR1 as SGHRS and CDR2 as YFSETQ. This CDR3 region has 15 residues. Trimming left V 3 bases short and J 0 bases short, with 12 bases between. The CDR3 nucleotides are TGCGCCAGCAGCTCTCCGGATCGGGCTAACTATGGCTACACCTTC. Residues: CASSSPDRANYGYTF. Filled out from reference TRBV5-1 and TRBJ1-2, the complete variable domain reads KAGVTQTPRYLIKTRGQQVTLSCSPISGHRSVSWYQQTPGQGLQFLFEYFSETQRNKGNFPGRFSGRQFSNSRSEMNVSTLELGDSALYLCASSSPDRANYGYTFGSGTRLTVV.

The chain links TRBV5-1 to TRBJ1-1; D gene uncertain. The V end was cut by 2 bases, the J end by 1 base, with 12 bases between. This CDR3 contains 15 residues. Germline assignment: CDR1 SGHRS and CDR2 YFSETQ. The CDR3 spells CASSFRRQRNTEAFF. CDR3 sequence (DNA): TGCGCCAGCAGCTTTCGGCGGCAAAGGAACACTGAAGCTTTCTTT.